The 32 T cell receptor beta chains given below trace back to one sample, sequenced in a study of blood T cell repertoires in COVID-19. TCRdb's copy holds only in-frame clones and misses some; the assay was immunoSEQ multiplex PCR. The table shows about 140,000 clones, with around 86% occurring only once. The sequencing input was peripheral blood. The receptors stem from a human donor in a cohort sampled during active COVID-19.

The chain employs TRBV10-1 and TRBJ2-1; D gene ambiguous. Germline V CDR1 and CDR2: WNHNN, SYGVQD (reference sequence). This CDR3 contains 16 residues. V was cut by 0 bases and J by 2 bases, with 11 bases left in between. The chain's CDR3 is CASSESRGLAYNEQFF. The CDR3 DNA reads TGCGCCAGCAGTGAGTCCCGCGGCCTCGCCTACAATGAGCAGTTCTTC.

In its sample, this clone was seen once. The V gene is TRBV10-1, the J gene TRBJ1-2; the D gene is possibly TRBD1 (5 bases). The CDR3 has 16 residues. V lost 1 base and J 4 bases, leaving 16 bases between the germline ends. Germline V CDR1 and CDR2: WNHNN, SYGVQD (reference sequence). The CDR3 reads CASSELGGPPSYGYTF. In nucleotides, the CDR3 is TGCGCCAGCAGTGAGTTGGGGGGTCCTCCGTCCTATGGCTACACCTTC.

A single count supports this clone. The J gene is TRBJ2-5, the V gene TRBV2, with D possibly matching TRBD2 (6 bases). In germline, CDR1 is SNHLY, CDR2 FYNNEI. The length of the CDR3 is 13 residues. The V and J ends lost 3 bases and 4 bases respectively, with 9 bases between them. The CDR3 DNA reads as TGTGCCAGCAGTGAGCTGGGAGGAGAGACCCAGTACTTC. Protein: CASSELGGETQYF. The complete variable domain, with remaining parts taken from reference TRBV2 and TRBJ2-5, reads EPEVTQTPSHQVTQMGQEVILRCVPISNHLYFYWYRQILGQKVEFLVSFYNNEISEKSEIFDDQFSVERPDGSNFTLKIRSTKLEDSAMYFCASSELGGETQYFGPGTRLLVL.

For the CDR3, the DNA is TGTGCCAGCAGCCCCGGACAGTACCAAGAGACCCAGTACTTC. It encodes CASSPGQYQETQYF. The chain recombines TRBV5-4 with TRBJ2-5, with a tentative D call TRBD1 (6 bases). The CDR3 runs 14 residues. The germline V gene encodes CDR1 SGHNT and CDR2 YYREEE (reference sequence). The germline V and J ends were trimmed by 4 bases and 0 bases, with 10 bases remaining between them.

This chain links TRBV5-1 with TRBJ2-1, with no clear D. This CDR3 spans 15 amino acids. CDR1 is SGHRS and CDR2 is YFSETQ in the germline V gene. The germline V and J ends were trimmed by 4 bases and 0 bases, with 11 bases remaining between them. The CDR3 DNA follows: TGCGCCAGCAGCCGAACACAATTCTCCTACAATGAGCAGTTCTTC. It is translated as CASSRTQFSYNEQFF.

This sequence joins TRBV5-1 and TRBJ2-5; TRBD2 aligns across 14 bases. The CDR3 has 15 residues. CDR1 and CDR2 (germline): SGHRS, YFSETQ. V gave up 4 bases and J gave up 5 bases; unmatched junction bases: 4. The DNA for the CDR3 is TGCGCCAGCAGCCTGGGGACTAGCGGGGGTGAGACCCAGTACTTC. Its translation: CASSLGTSGGETQYF.

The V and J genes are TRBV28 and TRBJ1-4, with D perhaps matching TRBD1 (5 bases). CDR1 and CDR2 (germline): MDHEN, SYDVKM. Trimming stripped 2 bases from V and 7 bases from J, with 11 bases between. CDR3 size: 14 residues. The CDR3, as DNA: TGTGCCAGCAGTTTAGGGGGGAAAAGTGAAAAACTGTTTTTT. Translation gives CASSLGGKSEKLFF. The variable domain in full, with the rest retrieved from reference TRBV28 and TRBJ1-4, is DVKVTQSSRYLVKRTGEKVFLECVQDMDHENMFWYRQDPGLGLRLIYFSYDVKMKEKGDIPEGYSVSREKKERFSLILESASTNQTSMYLCASSLGGKSEKLFFGSGTQLSVL.

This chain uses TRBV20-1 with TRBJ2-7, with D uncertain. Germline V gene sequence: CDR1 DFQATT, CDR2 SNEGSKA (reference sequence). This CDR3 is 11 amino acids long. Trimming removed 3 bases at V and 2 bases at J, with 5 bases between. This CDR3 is CSASRAYEQYF. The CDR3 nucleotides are TGCAGTGCTAGCCGCGCCTACGAGCAGTACTTC.

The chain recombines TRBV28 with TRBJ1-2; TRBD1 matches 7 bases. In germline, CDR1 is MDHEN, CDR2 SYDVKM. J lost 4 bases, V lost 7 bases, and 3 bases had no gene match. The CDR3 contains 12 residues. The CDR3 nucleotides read TGTGCCAGCAACGGACAGGTCTATGGCTACACCTTC. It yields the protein CASNGQVYGYTF.

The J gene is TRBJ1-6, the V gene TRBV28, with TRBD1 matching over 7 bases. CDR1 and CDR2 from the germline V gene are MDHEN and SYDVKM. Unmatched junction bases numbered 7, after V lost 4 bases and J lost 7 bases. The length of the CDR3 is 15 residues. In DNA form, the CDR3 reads TGTGCCAGCAGTTCGGCCGGGACAGCGAATTCACCCCTCCACTTT. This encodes CASSSAGTANSPLHF.

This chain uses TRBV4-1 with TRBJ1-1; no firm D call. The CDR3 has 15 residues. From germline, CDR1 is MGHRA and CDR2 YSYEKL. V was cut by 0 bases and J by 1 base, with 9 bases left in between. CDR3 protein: CASSQDLVRNTEAFF. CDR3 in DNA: TGCGCCAGCAGCCAAGATTTGGTGCGGAACACTGAAGCTTTCTTT.

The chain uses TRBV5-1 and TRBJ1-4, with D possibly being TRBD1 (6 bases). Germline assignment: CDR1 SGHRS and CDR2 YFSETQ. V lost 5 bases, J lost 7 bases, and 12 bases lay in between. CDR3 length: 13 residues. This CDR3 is CASRPGQSEKLFF. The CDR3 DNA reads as TGCGCCAGCAGGCCAGGACAGTCTGAAAAACTGTTTTTT. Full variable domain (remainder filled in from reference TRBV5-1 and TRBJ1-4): KAGVTQTPRYLIKTRGQQVTLSCSPISGHRSVSWYQQTPGQGLQFLFEYFSETQRNKGNFPGRFSGRQFSNSRSEMNVSTLELGDSALYLCASRPGQSEKLFFGSGTQLSVL.

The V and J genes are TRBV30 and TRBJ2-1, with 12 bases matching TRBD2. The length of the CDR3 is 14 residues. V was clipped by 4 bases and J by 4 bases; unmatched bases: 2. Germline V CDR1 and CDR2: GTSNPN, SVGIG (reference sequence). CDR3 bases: TGTGCCTGGAAACTAGCGGGGGGTTACAATGAGCAGTTCTTC. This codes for CAWKLAGGYNEQFF.

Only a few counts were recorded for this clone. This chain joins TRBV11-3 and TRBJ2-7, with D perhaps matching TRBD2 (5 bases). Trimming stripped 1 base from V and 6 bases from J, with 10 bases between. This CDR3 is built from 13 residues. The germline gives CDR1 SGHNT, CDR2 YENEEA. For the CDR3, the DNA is TGTGCCAGCAGCTTAGTTGAGGGCCTCGAGCAGTACTTC. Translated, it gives CASSLVEGLEQYF. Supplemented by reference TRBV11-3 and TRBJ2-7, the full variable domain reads EAGVVQSPRYKIIEKKQPVAFWCNPISGHNTLYWYLQNLGQGPELLIRYENEEAVDDSQLPKDRFSAERLKGVDSTLKIQPAELGDSAVYLCASSLVEGLEQYFGPGTRLTVT.

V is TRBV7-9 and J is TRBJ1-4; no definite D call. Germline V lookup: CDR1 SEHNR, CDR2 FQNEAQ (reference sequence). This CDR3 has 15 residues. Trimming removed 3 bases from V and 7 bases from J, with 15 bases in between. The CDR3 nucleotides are TGTGCCAGCAGCTTCCCTCAACAGCGGGGTGAAAAACTGTTTTTT. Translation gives CASSFPQQRGEKLFF.

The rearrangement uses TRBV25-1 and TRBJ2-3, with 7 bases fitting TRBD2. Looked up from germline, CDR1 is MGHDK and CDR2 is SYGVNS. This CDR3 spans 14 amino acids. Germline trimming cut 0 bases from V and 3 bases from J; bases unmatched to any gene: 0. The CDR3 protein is CASSEYGGTDTQYF. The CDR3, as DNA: TGTGCCAGCAGTGAATACGGGGGGACAGATACGCAGTATTTT.

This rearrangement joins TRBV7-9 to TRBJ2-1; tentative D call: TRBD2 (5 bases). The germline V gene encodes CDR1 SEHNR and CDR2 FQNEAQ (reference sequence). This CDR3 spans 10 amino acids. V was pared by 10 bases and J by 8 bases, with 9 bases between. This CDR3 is CANGEYEQFF. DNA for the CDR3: TGTGCCAATGGGGAGTATGAGCAGTTCTTC.

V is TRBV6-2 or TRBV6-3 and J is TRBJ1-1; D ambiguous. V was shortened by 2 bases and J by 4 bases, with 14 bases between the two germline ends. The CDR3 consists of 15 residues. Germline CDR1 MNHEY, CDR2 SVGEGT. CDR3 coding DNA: TGTGCCAGCAGTTACGCGGGAAAAGGAGCCACTGAAGCTTTCTTT. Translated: CASSYAGKGATEAFF.

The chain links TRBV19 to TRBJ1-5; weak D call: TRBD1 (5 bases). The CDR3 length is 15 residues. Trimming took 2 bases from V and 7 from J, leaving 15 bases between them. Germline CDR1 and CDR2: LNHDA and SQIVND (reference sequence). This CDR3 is CASSIQAGGRQPQHF. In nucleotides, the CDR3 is TGTGCCAGTAGTATACAGGCGGGGGGAAGGCAGCCCCAGCATTTT. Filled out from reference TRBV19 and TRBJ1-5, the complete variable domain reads DGGITQSPKYLFRKEGQNVTLSCEQNLNHDAMYWYRQDPGQGLRLIYYSQIVNDFQKGDIAEGYSVSREKKESFPLTVTSAQKNPTAFYLCASSIQAGGRQPQHFGDGTRLSIL.

This CDR3 is CASSQDRGLAGGYNEQFF. CDR3 nucleotide sequence: TGTGCCAGCAGCCAAGATAGAGGACTAGCGGGAGGCTACAATGAGCAGTTCTTC. This chain joins TRBV3-1 (or the pseudogene TRBV3-2) and TRBJ2-1; 14 bases match TRBD2. This CDR3 spans 18 amino acids. Germline lookup yields CDR1 LGHDT and CDR2 YNNKEL (reference sequence). The V segment lost 0 bases and the J segment 3 bases; nucleotides outside the gene matches: 4.

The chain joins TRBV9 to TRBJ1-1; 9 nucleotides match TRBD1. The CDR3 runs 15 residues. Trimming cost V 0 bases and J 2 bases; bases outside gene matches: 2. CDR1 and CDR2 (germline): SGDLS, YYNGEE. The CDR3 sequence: CASSVGTGVNTEAFF. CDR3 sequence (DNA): TGTGCCAGCAGCGTAGGGACAGGGGTTAACACTGAAGCTTTCTTT.

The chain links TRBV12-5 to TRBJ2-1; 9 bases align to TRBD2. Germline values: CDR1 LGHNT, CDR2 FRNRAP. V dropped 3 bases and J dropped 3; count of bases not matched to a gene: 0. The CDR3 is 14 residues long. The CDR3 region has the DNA TGTGCTAGTGGTTTAGCGGGAGGCTACAATGAGCAGTTCTTC. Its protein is CASGLAGGYNEQFF.

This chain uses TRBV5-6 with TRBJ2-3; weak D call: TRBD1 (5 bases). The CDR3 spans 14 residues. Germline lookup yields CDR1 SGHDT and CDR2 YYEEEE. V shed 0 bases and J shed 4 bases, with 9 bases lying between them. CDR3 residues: CASSLVWGPDTQYF. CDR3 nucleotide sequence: TGTGCCAGCAGCTTGGTATGGGGCCCAGATACGCAGTATTTT.

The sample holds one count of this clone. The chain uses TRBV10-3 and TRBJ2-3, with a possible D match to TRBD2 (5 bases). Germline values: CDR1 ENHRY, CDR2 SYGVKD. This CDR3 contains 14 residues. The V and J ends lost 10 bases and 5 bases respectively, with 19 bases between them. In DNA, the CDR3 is TGTGCCACCTCCCCACTAGGCGGTGAAGATACGCAGTATTTT. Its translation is CATSPLGGEDTQYF.

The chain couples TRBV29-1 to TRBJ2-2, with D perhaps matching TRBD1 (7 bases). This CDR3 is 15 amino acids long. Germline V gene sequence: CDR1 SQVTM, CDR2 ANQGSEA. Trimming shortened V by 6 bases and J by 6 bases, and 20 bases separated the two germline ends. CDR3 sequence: CSVRSGSTGAGELFF. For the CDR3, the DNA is TGCAGCGTGCGAAGCGGGTCCACAGGGGCCGGGGAGCTGTTTTTT.

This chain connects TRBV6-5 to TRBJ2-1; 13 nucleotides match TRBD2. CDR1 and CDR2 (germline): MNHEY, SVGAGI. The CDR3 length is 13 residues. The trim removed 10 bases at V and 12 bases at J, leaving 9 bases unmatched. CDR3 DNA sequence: TGTGCCATGGGGACTAGCGGGGCCCCTAGGCAGTTCTTC. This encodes CAMGTSGAPRQFF.

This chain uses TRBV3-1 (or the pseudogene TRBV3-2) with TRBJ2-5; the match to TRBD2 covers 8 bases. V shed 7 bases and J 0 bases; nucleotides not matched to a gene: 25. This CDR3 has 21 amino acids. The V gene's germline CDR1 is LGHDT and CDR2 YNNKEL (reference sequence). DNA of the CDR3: TGTGCCAGCACCCGCCAGTCGGGTACTAGCGGTATTCGCGGATACCAAGAGACCCAGTACTTC. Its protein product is CASTRQSGTSGIRGYQETQYF.

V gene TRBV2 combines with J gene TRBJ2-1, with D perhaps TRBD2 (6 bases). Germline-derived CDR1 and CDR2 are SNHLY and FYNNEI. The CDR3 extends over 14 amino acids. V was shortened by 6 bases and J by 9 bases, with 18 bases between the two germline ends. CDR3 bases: TGTGCCAGCAGGCCGGGACTGGCGTCGCGTGAGCAGTTCTTC. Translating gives CASRPGLASREQFF.

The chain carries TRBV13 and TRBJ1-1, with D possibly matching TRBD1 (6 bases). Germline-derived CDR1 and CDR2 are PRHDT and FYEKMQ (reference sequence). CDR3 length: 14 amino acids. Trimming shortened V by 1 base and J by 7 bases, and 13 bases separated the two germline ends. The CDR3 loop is CASSLEQGRVEAFF. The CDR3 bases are TGTGCCAGCAGCTTAGAGCAGGGGCGCGTTGAAGCTTTCTTT.

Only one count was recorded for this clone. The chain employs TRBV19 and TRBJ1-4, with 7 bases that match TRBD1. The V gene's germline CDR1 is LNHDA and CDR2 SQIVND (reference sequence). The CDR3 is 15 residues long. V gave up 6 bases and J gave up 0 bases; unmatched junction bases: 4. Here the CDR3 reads CASSGTAATNEKLFF. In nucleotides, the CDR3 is TGTGCCAGTAGCGGGACAGCAGCAACTAATGAAAAACTGTTTTTT.

In DNA form, the CDR3 reads TGTGCCAGCAGCTCCATGTACGAGGGTGATGAGCAGTTCTTC. Translated: CASSSMYEGDEQFF. This chain connects TRBV6-5 to TRBJ2-1; perhaps TRBD2 as D (5 bases). The CDR3 contains 14 residues. Germline V gene sequence: CDR1 MNHEY, CDR2 SVGAGI. The V end lost 6 bases, the J end lost 8 bases, and 17 bases lay between the germline ends.

CDR3 region: CASSESRYYAQFF. The CDR3 DNA follows: TGCGCCAGCAGTGAGTCGAGGTATTACGCGCAGTTCTTC. The chain combines TRBV10-1 with TRBJ2-1, with D hard to call. Germline V gene data show CDR1 as WNHNN and CDR2 as SYGVQD (reference sequence). V was clipped by 0 bases and J by 12 bases, with 12 bases between them. CDR3 length equals 13 residues.